Described below is a single T cell receptor (beta chain) sequence and its context. The sample originates from a study of T cell changes during pregnancy in multiple sclerosis. Unmatched junction bases numbered 14, after V lost 4 bases and J lost 7 bases. The germline gives CDR1 SGHDT, CDR2 YYEEEE. The CDR3 sequence is 19 residues long. Generated by immunoSEQ multiplex PCR, the TCRdb table keeps only in-frame clones and is missing some. The repertoire consists of over 50,000 clones, with about nine tenths occurring once and the leading ten covering around 0.4%. The source is a female donor with multiple sclerosis, enrolled in a pregnancy study. Sample: CD4+ T cells from peripheral blood mononuclear cells, taken in the third trimester of pregnancy. The V and J genes are TRBV5-6 and TRBJ2-2, with 15 nucleotides matching TRBD2. CDR3 amino acids: CASSAGTSGRSRGFGELFF. The CDR3 nucleotides are TGTGCCAGCAGCGCCGGGACTAGCGGGAGGTCCAGAGGGTTCGGGGAGCTGTTTTTT.